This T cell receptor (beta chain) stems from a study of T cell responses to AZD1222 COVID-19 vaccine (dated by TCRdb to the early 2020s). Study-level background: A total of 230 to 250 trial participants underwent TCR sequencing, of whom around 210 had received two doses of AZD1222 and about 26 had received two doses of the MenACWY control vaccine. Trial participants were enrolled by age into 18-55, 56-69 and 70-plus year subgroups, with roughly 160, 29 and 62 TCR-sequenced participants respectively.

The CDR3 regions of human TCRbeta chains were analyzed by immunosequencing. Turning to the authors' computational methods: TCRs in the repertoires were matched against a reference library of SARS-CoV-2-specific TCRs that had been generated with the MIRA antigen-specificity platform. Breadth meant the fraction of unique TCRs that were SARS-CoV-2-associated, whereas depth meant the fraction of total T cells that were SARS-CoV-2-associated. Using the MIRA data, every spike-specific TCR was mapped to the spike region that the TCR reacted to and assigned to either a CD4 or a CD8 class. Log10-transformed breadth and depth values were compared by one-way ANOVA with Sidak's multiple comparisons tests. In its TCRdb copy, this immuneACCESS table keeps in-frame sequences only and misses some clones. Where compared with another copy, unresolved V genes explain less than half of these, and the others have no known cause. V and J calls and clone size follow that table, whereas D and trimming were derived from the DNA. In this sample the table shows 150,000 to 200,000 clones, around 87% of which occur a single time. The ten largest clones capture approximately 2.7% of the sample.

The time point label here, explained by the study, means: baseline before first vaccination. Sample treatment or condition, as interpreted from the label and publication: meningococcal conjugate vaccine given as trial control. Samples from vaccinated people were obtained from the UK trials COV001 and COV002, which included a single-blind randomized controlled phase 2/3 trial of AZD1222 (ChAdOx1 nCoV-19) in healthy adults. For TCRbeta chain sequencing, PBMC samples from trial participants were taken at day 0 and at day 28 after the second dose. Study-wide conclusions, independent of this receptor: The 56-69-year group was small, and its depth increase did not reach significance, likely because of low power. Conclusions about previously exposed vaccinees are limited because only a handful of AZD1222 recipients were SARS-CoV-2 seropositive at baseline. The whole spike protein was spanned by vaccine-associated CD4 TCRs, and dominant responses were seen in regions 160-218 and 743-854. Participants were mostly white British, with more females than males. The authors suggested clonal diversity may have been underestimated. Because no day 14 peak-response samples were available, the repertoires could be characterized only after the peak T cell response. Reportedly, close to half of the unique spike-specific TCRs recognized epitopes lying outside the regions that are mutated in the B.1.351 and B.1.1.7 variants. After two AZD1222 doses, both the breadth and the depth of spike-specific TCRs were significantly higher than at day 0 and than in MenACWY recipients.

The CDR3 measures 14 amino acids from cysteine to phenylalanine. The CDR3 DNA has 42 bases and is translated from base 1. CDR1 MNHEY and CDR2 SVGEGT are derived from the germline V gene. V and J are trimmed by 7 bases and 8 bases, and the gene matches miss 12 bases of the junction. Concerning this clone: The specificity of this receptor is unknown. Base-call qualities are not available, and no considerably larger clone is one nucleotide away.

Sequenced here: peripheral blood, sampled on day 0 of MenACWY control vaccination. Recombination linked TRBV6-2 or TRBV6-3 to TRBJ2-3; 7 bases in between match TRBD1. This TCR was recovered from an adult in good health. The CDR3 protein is CASNPGQSRGTQYF. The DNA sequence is TGTGCCAGCAACCCGGGACAGTCCAGAGGTACGCAGTATTTT.